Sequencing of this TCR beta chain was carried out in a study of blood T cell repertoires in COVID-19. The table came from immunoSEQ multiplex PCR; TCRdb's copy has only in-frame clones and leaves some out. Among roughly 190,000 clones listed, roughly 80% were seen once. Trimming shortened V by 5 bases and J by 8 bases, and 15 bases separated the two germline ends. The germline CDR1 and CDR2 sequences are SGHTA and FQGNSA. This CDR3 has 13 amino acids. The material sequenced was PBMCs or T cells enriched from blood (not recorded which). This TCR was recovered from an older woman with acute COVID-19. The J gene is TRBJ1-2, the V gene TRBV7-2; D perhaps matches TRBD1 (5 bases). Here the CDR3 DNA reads TGTGCCAGCAGCACGGGCCTCCAGGGAGGCTACACCTTC. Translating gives CASSTGLQGGYTF.